Presented here are 15 T cell receptor beta chains from one specimen sequenced in a study of T cell repertoires in cytomegalovirus infection. Antigen specificity for these receptors is unknown. TCRdb analysed the reads with MiXCR anew, one entry per CDR3 protein. The data contain about 700,000 distinct CDR3 sequences, 30% to 35% of them seen just once; the ten biggest clones take up about 18%. The material sequenced was cultured PBMCs, taken from culture after CMV antigen stimulation. These receptors were obtained from a human donor in good health (CMV status not recorded). Some clones in this sample may be carry-over from other donors' samples.

This clonotype was observed a handful of times. The chain recombines TRBV2 with TRBJ2-2; D remains ambiguous. Trimming cost V 6 bases and J 3 bases, with 8 bases left between them. This CDR3 region has 13 residues. Germline CDR1 is SNHLY and CDR2 is FYNNEI. Here the CDR3 reads CASRERYTGELFF. CDR3 DNA: TGTGCCAGCAGGGAAAGGTACACCGGGGAGCTGTTTTTT. Complete variable domain (other parts from reference TRBV2 and TRBJ2-2): EPEVTQTPSHQVTQMGQEVILRCVPISNHLYFYWYRQILGQKVEFLVSFYNNEISEKSEIFDDQFSVERPDGSNFTLKIRSTKLEDSAMYFCASRERYTGELFFGEGSRLTVL.

The chain employs TRBV6-5 and TRBJ2-7; 9 nucleotides line up with TRBD1. Germline CDR1 MNHEY, CDR2 SVGAGI. This CDR3 contains 15 residues. V trimming: 6 bases; J trimming: 3 bases; junction bases outside the gene matches: 9. CDR3 DNA: TGTGCCAGCAGACTCGGACAGGGGTTTGACTACGAGCAGTACTTC. Amino acid sequence: CASRLGQGFDYEQYF.

This clonotype was seen ten or more times. This chain links TRBV19 with TRBJ1-1; D is unclear. The ends were cut back, 6 bases at V and 6 bases at J, with 11 bases in the middle. CDR3 size: 12 residues. Germline V CDR1 and CDR2: LNHDA, SQIVND (reference sequence). CDR3 region: CASSLGSAEAFF. The DNA of the CDR3 is TGTGCCAGTAGCCTCGGAAGTGCTGAAGCTTTCTTT. The entire variable domain, with the rest obtained from reference TRBV19 and TRBJ1-1, is as follows: DGGITQSPKYLFRKEGQNVTLSCEQNLNHDAMYWYRQDPGQGLRLIYYSQIVNDFQKGDIAEGYSVSREKKESFPLTVTSAQKNPTAFYLCASSLGSAEAFFGQGTRLTVV.

This clonotype occurred many times. The chain combines TRBV7-2 with TRBJ1-2; D gene unclear. V gave up 0 bases and J gave up 5 bases, with 7 bases separating them. The germline V gene has CDR1 SGHTA and CDR2 FQGNSA. This CDR3 contains 13 residues. This CDR3 is CASSLAPVYGYTF. CDR3 nucleotides: TGTGCCAGCAGCTTAGCGCCGGTTTATGGCTACACCTTC.

In its sample, this clonotype was seen many times. This rearrangement joins TRBV7-2 to TRBJ2-1, with TRBD1 identical over 7 bases. Germline loops: CDR1 SGHTA, CDR2 FQGNSA. There are 15 residues in the CDR3. With V trimmed by 3 bases and J by 10 bases, 12 bases remained unmatched. The CDR3 spells CASSFQPGTDNEQFF. As DNA, the CDR3 is TGTGCCAGCAGCTTCCAACCCGGGACAGATAACGAGCAGTTCTTC. The full variable domain, its missing parts supplied by reference TRBV7-2 and TRBJ2-1, is GAGVSQSPSNKVTEKGKDVELRCDPISGHTALYWYRQSLGQGLEFLIYFQGNSAPDKSGLPSDRFSAERTGGSVSTLTIQRTQQEDSAVYLCASSFQPGTDNEQFFGPGTRLTVL.

The chain joins TRBV6-1 to TRBJ2-3; weak D call: TRBD1 (6 bases). The CDR3 loop spans 13 amino acids. V lost 7 bases, J lost 5 bases, and 13 bases lay in between. The germline CDR1 and CDR2 sequences are MNHNS and SASEGT. DNA for the CDR3: TGTGCCAGCATCGGCCAGGGGATAGATACGCAGTATTTT. Residues: CASIGQGIDTQYF.

This clonotype appeared many times. The chain is built from TRBV7-8 and TRBJ1-6; D ambiguous. CDR3 length: 14 amino acids. V gave up 2 bases and J gave up 9 bases, with 11 bases separating them. Per germline, CDR1 SGHVS and CDR2 FQNEAQ. The CDR3 region is CASSLLGLGSPLHF. Here the CDR3 DNA reads TGTGCCAGCAGCTTACTCGGCCTGGGTTCACCCCTCCACTTT.

This chain connects TRBV5-1 to TRBJ2-5; D unclear. CDR3 size: 15 residues. From germline, CDR1 is SGHRS and CDR2 YFSETQ. V was shortened by 3 bases and J by 5 bases, with 17 bases between the two germline ends. The CDR3, as DNA: TGCGCCAGCAGCTCCCGTCGCGCAGATTGGGAGACCCAGTACTTC. Encoded protein: CASSSRRADWETQYF.

The rearrangement joins TRBV25-1 to TRBJ2-1, with a weak D call TRBD1 (6 bases). Germline V gene lookup returns CDR1 MGHDK and CDR2 SYGVNS. The CDR3 is 15 residues long. Trimming took 2 bases from V and 7 from J, leaving 15 bases between them. In nucleotides, the CDR3 is TGTGCCAGCAGTGAAGGGCGACAGGACGGGAATGAGCAGTTCTTC. This codes for CASSEGRQDGNEQFF.

The chain is built from TRBV23-1 and TRBJ2-4; TRBD2 might be the D (6 bases). TRBV23-1 is an ORF; its function is uncertain. The CDR3 totals 17 residues. The V end was cut by 8 bases, the J end by 5 bases, with 25 bases between. The chain's CDR3 is CASWGNGRAKPENIQYF. The CDR3 DNA follows: TGCGCCAGCTGGGGGAACGGGAGAGCCAAGCCCGAAAACATTCAGTACTTC.

V gene TRBV6-1 combines with J gene TRBJ1-2; TRBD1 matches at 8 bases. Germline-derived CDR1 and CDR2 are MNHNS and SASEGT. Losses at the gene ends were 6 bases for V and 7 bases for J; bases not matched to a gene: 10. This CDR3 comprises 14 residues. This CDR3 is CASSQGARVSGYTF. CDR3 coding DNA: TGTGCCAGCAGCCAGGGGGCTCGGGTTTCTGGCTACACCTTC.

The table lists this clonotype with many counts. This chain joins TRBV7-2 and TRBJ2-5; D gene uncertain. Germline V gene data show CDR1 as SGHTA and CDR2 as FQGNSA. The CDR3 spans 14 residues. The V end lost 3 bases, the J end lost 2 bases, and 10 bases lay between the germline ends. For the CDR3, the DNA is TGTGCCAGCAGCTTCGGATCATTTCAAGAGACCCAGTACTTC. As protein: CASSFGSFQETQYF.

This clonotype was recorded once. This chain uses TRBV6-5 with TRBJ1-6; 7 bases align to TRBD1. The CDR3 sequence is 14 residues long. Germline V CDR1 and CDR2: MNHEY, SVGAGI. J lost 13 bases, V lost 2 bases, and 8 bases had no gene match. DNA for the CDR3: TGTGCCAGCAGTTACGGGCAGGGGGTAATCCCCCTCCACTTT. Its protein is CASSYGQGVIPLHF.

This rearrangement joins TRBV6-6 to TRBJ2-7, with TRBD1 as a possible D gene (6 bases). Per the germline V gene, CDR1 is MNHNY and CDR2 is SVGAGI (reference sequence). V lost 0 bases, J lost 3 bases, and 12 bases lay in between. This CDR3 is 15 amino acids long. CDR3: CASSYSAGRGYEQYF. The CDR3 nucleotides read TGTGCCAGCAGTTACTCGGCCGGCAGGGGCTACGAGCAGTACTTC.

This clonotype was counted a single time. The V gene is TRBV20-1, the J gene TRBJ1-3; 7 nucleotides line up with TRBD1. Germline loops: CDR1 DFQATT, CDR2 SNEGSKA (reference sequence). This CDR3 is 15 amino acids long. V shed 1 base and J 1 base; nucleotides not matched to a gene: 4. The CDR3 bases are TGCAGTGCTAGAGGCGGCAGGGGGTCTGGAAACACCATATATTTT. Amino acids: CSARGGRGSGNTIYF.